This section outlines one TCR beta chain sequence together with its context. The antigen remains unidentified. Germline CDR1 SGDLS, CDR2 YYNGEE. This CDR3 has 17 residues. V was clipped by 0 bases and J by 0 bases; unmatched bases: 5. The study made its TCR cDNA through 5'RACE template switching. That step introduced a universal primer site along with UMIs. TCRdb re-called the 5' RACE reads with MiXCR, one entry per CDR3 protein. Found here are 300,000 to 350,000 distinct CDR3 sequences, roughly 8.6% of them singletons; the top ten hold approximately 18%. These data originate in a study of T cells after yellow fever vaccination. The study's findings and limits: There was a possibility that FACS-sorted repertoires contained abundant clonotypes contaminating from the bulk population. The booster response re-showed most primary clones: around 96% CD4, about 89% CD8.

The TCR comes from a man aged 18 to 30 who received the YFV17D yellow fever vaccine. The starting material was PBMCs, obtained around 45 days after the first yellow fever vaccination. This chain joins TRBV9 and TRBJ2-3, with 9 bases identical to TRBD2. The CDR3 DNA is TGTGCCAGCAGCGTAGTTGGCGGGGGGGCTAGCACAGATACGCAGTATTTT. Encoded protein: CASSVVGGGASTDTQYF.